These 4 T cell receptor beta chains came from one sample sequenced in a study of blood T cell repertoires in COVID-19 (dated by TCRdb to the early 2020s). The method was the immunoSEQ multiplex PCR assay. The table comes from immuneACCESS by way of TCRdb, which keeps in-frame sequences with V and J called. Part of the clones is missing from these tables; in studies checked, under half for an unresolved V gene and the rest for unknown reasons. Within this sample are over 95,000 clones, with approximately 84% of them counted one time only. In total, the top ten clones hold approximately 1.5% of the sample. What was sequenced was peripheral blood. These receptor sequences come from a man aged 45 to 65 with acute or convalescent COVID-19.

This clone was seen a single time. V and J are TRBV28 and TRBJ1-5; the match to TRBD1 covers 11 bases. J was trimmed by 6 bases and V by 6 bases; bases with no gene match: 7. Per germline, CDR1 MDHEN and CDR2 SYDVKM. The length of the CDR3 is 15 residues. CDR3 sequence: CASSRTGGGGQPQHF. CDR3 sequence (DNA): TGTGCCAGCAGCCGGACAGGGGGCGGAGGTCAGCCCCAGCATTTT.

The V gene is TRBV4-1, the J gene TRBJ1-2, with a weak D call TRBD1 (5 bases). The germline V and J ends were trimmed by 6 bases and 7 bases, with 18 bases remaining between them. Germline CDR1 MGHRA, CDR2 YSYEKL. CDR3 length: 14 residues. CDR3 sequence (DNA): TGCGCCAGCAGTCTAGGCGGGGGTTACAGTGGCTACACCTTC. Its translation is CASSLGGGYSGYTF.

The chain links TRBV21-1 to TRBJ2-5; TRBD2, the table's D call, lacks a check against the DNA. TRBV21-1 is noted as a pseudogene. The CDR3 consists of 15 residues. CDR3 loop: CASSKASGGAETQYF. The CDR3 nucleotides are TGTGCCAGCAGCAAAGCTAGCGGGGGGGCAGAGACCCAGTACTTC.

This clone showed up just once. This chain joins TRBV29-1 and TRBJ1-1; no clear D gene. The CDR3 has 10 residues. The germline CDR1 and CDR2 sequences are SQVTM and ANQGSEA. Trimming removed 8 bases from V and 1 base from J, with 5 bases in between. The CDR3 sequence: CSYKNTEAFF. CDR3 nucleotides: TGCAGCTACAAGAACACTGAAGCTTTCTTT.